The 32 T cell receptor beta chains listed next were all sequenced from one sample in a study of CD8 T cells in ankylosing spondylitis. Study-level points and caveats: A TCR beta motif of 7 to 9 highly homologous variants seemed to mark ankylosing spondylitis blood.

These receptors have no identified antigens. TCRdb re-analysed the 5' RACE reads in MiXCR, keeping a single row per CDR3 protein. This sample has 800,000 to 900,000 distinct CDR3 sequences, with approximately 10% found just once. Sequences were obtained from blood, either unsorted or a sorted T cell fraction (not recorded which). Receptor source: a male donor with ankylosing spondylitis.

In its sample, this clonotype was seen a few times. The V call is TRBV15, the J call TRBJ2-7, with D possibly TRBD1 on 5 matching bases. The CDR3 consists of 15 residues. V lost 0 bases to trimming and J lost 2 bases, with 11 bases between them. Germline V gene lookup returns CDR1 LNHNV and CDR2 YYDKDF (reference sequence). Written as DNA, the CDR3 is TGTGCCACCAGCAGAGAAGGGGTTGGGGCCTACGAGCAGTACTTC. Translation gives CATSREGVGAYEQYF.

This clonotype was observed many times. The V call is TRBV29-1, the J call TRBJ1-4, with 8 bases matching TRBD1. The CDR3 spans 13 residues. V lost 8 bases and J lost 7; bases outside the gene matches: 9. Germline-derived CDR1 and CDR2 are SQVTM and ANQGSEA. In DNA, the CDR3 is TGCAGCTCCTCAGGGGGCCAAGGTGAAAAACTGTTTTTT. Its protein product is CSSSGGQGEKLFF.

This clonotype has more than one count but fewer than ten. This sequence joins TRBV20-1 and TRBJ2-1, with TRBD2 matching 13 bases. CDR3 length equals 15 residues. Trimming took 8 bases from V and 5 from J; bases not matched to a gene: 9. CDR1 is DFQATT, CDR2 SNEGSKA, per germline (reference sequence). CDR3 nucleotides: TGCAGTCTGTCCGGGGGGACTAGCGGGGACAATGAGCAGTTCTTC. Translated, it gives CSLSGGTSGDNEQFF.

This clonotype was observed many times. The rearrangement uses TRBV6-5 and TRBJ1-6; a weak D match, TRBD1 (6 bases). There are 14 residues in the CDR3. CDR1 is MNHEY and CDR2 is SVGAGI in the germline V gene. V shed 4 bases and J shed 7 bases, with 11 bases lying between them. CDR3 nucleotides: TGTGCCAGCAGTTTGGCAGGGGCAAATTCACCCCTCCACTTT. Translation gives CASSLAGANSPLHF.

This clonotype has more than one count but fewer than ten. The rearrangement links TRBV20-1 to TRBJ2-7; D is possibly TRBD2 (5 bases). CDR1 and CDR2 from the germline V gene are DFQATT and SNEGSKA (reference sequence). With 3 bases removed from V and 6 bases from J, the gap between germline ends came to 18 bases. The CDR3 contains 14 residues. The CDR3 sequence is CSASSAEFSREQYF. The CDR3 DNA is TGCAGTGCTAGTAGCGCCGAGTTCTCACGCGAGCAGTACTTC.

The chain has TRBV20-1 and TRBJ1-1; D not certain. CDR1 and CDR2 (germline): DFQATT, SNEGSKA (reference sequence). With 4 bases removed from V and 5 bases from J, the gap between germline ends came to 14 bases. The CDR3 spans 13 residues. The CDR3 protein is CSAKHPTGTEAFF. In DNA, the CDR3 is TGCAGTGCTAAACACCCAACGGGGACTGAAGCTTTCTTT.

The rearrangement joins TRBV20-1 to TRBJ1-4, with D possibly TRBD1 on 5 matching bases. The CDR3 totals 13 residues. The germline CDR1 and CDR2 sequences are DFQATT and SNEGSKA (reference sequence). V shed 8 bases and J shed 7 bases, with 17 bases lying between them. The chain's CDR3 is CSTGQSPAEKLFF. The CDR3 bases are TGCAGTACGGGGCAGAGCCCTGCTGAAAAACTGTTTTTT.

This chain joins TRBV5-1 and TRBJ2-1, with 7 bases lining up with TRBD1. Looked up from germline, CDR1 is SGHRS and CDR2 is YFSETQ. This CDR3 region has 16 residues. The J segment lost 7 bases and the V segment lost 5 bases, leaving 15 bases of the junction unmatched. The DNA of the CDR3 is TGCGCCAGCAGTCCCCGACAGGGCCAAAGATTGAATGAGCAGTTCTTC. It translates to CASSPRQGQRLNEQFF. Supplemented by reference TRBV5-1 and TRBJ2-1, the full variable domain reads KAGVTQTPRYLIKTRGQQVTLSCSPISGHRSVSWYQQTPGQGLQFLFEYFSETQRNKGNFPGRFSGRQFSNSRSEMNVSTLELGDSALYLCASSPRQGQRLNEQFFGPGTRLTVL.

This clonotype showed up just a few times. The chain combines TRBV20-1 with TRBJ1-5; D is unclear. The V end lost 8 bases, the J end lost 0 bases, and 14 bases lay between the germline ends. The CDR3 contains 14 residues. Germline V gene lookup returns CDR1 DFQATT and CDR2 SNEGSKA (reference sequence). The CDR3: CSPYGRLSNQPQHF. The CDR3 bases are TGCAGTCCGTATGGCAGACTTAGCAATCAGCCCCAGCATTTT.

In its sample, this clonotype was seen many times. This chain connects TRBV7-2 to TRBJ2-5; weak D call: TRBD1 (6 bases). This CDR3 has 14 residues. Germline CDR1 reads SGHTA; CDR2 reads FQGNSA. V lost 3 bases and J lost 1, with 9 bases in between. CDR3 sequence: CASSFTGFQETQYF. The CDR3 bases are TGTGCCAGCAGCTTCACAGGGTTCCAAGAGACCCAGTACTTC.

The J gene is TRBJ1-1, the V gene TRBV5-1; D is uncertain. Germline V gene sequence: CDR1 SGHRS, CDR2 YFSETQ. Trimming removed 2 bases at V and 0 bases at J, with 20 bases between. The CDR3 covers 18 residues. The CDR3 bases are TGCGCCAGCAGCTTCAGGCCGACGGGAACAGAAATGAACACTGAAGCTTTCTTT. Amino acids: CASSFRPTGTEMNTEAFF.

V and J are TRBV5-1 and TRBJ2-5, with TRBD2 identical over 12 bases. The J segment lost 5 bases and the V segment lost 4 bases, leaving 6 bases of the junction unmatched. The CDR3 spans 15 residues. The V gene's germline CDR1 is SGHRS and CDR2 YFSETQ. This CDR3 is CASSLSSGGAETQYF. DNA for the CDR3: TGCGCCAGCAGCCTGTCTAGCGGGGGGGCCGAGACCCAGTACTTC.

The DNA for the CDR3 is TGTGCCAGCAGTCTCCTACCAACCGGGGAGCTGTTTTTT. Its translation: CASSLLPTGELFF. This chain connects TRBV2 to TRBJ2-2; D is ambiguous. The V and J ends lost 5 bases and 5 bases respectively, with 9 bases between them. The CDR3 has 13 residues. Germline CDR1 and CDR2: SNHLY and FYNNEI.

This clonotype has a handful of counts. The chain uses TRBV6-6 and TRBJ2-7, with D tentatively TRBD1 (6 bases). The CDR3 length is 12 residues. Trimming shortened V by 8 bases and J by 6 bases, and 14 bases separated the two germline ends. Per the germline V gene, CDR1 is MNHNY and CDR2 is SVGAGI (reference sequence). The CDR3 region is CASRHREFEQYF. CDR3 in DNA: TGTGCCAGCCGTCACAGGGAATTCGAGCAGTACTTC.

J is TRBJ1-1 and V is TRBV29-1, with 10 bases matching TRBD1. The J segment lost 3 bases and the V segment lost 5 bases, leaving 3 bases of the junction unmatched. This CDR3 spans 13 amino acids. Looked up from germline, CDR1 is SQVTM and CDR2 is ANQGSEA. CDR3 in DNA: TGCAGCGTTTCGGACAGGGGGGACACTGAAGCTTTCTTT. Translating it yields CSVSDRGDTEAFF.

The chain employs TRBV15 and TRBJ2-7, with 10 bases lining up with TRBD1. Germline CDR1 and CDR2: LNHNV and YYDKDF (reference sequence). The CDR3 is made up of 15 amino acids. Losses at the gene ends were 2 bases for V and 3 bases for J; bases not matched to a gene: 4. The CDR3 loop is CATSRTRTGGYEQYF. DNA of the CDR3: TGTGCCACCAGCAGAACCCGGACAGGGGGCTACGAGCAGTACTTC.

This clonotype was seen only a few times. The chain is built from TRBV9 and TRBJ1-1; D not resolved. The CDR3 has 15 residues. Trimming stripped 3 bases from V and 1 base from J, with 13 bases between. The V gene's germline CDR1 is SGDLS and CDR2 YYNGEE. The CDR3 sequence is CASSGRKGQNTEAFF. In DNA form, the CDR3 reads TGTGCCAGCAGCGGTAGAAAGGGCCAGAACACTGAAGCTTTCTTT.

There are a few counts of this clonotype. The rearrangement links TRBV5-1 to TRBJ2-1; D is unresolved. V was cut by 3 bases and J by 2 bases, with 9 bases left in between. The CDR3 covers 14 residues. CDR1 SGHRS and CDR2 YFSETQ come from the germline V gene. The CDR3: CASSSRPPYNEQFF. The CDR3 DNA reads TGCGCCAGCAGCTCTCGGCCCCCCTACAATGAGCAGTTCTTC.

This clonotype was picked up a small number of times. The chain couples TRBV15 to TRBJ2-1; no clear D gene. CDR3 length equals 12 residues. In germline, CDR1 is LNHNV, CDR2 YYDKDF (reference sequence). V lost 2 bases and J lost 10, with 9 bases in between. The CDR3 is CATSRLGMEQFF. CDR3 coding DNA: TGTGCCACCAGCAGACTTGGAATGGAGCAGTTCTTC.

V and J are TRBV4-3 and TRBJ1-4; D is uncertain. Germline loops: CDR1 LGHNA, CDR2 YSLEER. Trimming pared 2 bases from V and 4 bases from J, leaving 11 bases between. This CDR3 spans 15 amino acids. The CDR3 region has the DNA TGCGCCAGCAGCCAAAGGACCGCGGTTAATGAAAAACTGTTTTTT. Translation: CASSQRTAVNEKLFF.

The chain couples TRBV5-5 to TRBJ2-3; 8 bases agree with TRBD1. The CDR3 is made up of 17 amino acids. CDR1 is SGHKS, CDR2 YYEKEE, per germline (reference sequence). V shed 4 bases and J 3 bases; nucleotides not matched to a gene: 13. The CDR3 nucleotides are TGTGCCAGCAGCCTCACCGTCAGACAGGGGCGTACAGATACGCAGTATTTT. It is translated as CASSLTVRQGRTDTQYF.

This CDR3 reads CASSFHSQQETQYF. CDR3 nucleotide sequence: TGTGCCAGCAGCTTCCACAGCCAACAAGAGACCCAGTACTTC. The chain has TRBV7-2 and TRBJ2-5; D is uncertain. CDR3 length: 14 amino acids. The germline V and J ends were trimmed by 3 bases and 2 bases, with 10 bases remaining between them. CDR1 and CDR2 from the germline V gene are SGHTA and FQGNSA. The variable domain in full, completed from reference TRBV7-2 and TRBJ2-5, reads GAGVSQSPSNKVTEKGKDVELRCDPISGHTALYWYRQSLGQGLEFLIYFQGNSAPDKSGLPSDRFSAERTGGSVSTLTIQRTQQEDSAVYLCASSFHSQQETQYFGPGTRLLVL.

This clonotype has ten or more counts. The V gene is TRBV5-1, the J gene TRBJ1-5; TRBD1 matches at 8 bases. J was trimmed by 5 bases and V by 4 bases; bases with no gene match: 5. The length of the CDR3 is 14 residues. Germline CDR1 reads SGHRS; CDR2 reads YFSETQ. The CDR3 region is CASSPGTGDQPQHF. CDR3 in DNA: TGCGCCAGCAGCCCCGGGACAGGTGATCAGCCCCAGCATTTT.

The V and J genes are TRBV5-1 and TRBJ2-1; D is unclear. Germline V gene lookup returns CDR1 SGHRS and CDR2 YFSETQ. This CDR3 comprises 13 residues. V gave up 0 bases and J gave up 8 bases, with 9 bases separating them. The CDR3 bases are TGCGCCAGCAGCTTGGGTGCTACTGATGAGCAGTTCTTC. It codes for CASSLGATDEQFF.

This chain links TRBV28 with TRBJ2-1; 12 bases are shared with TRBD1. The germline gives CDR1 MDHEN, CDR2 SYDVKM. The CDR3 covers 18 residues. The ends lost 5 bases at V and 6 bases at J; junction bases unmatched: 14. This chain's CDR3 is CASSPPGGWDRGPNEQFF. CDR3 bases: TGTGCCAGCAGTCCCCCCGGGGGCTGGGACAGGGGGCCCAATGAGCAGTTCTTC.

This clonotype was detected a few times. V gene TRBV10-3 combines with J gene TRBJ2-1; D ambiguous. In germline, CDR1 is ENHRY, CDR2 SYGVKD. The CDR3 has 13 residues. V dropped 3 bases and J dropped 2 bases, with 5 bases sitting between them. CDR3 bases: TGTGCCATCAGTGACGAGACCTACAATGAGCAGTTCTTC. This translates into CAISDETYNEQFF.

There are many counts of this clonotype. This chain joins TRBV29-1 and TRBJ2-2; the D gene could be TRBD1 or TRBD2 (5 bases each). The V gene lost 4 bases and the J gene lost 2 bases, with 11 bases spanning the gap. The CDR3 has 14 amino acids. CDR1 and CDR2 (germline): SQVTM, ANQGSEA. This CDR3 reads CSVGDDRNTGELFF. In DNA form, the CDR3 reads TGCAGCGTTGGGGACGATCGAAACACCGGGGAGCTGTTTTTT.

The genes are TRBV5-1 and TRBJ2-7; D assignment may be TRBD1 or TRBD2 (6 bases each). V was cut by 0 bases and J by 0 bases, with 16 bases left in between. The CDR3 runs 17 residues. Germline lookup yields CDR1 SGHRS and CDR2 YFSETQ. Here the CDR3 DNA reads TGCGCCAGCAGCTTGGTCCCCCGGGGGCTAAGCTCCTACGAGCAGTACTTC. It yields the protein CASSLVPRGLSSYEQYF.

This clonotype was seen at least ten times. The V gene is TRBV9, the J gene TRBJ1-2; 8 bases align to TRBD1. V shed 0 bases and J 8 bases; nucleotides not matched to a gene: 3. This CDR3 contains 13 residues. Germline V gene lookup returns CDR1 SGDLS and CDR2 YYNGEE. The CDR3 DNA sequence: TGTGCCAGCAGCGTAGACGACAGGGGCGGCTACACCTTC. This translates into CASSVDDRGGYTF.

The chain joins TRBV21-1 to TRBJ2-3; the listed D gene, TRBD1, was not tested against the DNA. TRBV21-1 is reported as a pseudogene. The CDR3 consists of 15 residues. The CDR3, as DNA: TGTGCCCCCCTGCCCGGGACAGCCCGCACAGATACGCAGTATTTT. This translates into CAPLPGTARTDTQYF.

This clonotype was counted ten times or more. This CDR3 reads CASSLTSGRPETQYF. The CDR3 region has the DNA TGTGCCAGCAGCCTTACTAGCGGGAGGCCAGAGACCCAGTACTTC. The gene calls are TRBV7-2 and TRBJ2-5; TRBD2 matches 12 bases. This CDR3 is 15 amino acids long. Germline values: CDR1 SGHTA, CDR2 FQGNSA. V dropped 5 bases and J dropped 4; count of bases not matched to a gene: 5.

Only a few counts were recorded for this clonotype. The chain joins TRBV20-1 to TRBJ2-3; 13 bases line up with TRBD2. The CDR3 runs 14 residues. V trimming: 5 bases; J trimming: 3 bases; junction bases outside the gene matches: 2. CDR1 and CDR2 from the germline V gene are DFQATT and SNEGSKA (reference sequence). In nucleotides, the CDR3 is TGCAGTGCTGGACTAGCGGGAGTAACAGATACGCAGTATTTT. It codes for CSAGLAGVTDTQYF.